The TCR beta chain under discussion was sequenced for a study of identical twins. Unique molecular identifiers were present on cDNA, and template switching added a universal primer site. TCRdb re-called the 5' RACE reads through MiXCR, storing one row per CDR3 protein. In the table there are nearly 650,000 distinct CDR3 sequences, around 7.4% of which are singletons. CDR1 and CDR2 from the germline V gene are ENHRY and SYGVKD. The germline V and J ends were trimmed by 10 bases and 6 bases, with 16 bases remaining between them. The CDR3 has 13 amino acids. This sample was also put to use in a study of yellow fever vaccine responses in identical twins.

This chain links TRBV10-3 with TRBJ1-5, with unresolved D. Sequencing used PBMCs. The receptor comes from a young woman in good health. The CDR3 DNA is TGTGCCAGCCTCGCAGGAGAAGGTCAGCCCCAGCATTTT. Translated, it gives CASLAGEGQPQHF.